The 16 T cell receptor beta chains given below trace back to one sample, sequenced in a study of OX40 agonist ivuxolimab in advanced cancers. The assay was immunoSEQ multiplex PCR, and TCRdb's table has in-frame clones only and misses some. The repertoire holds tens of thousands of clones, with around 84% as singletons. This specimen was CD4+ or CD8+ T cells sorted from blood, taken in a trial of the OX40 agonist ivuxolimab. These receptors came from an adult with an advanced solid tumor such as melanoma, head and neck, liver or kidney cancer.

This chain links TRBV19 with TRBJ2-4, with D maybe TRBD2 (7 bases). This CDR3 contains 16 residues. V dropped 6 bases and J dropped 0 bases, with 15 bases sitting between them. Germline CDR1 and CDR2: LNHDA and SQIVND (reference sequence). In DNA form, the CDR3 reads TGTGCCAGTAGCTTCGGGGGGCGAGGAGCCAAAAACATTCAGTACTTC. Its translation is CASSFGGRGAKNIQYF.

This clone was recorded only once. The rearrangement joins TRBV19 to TRBJ1-2, with 10 bases aligning to TRBD1. Trimming cost V 3 bases and J 7 bases; bases outside gene matches: 2. The CDR3 extends over 13 amino acids. From germline, CDR1 is LNHDA and CDR2 SQIVND (reference sequence). CDR3 protein: CASSIDRGPGYTF. The CDR3 DNA reads TGTGCCAGTAGTATTGACAGGGGGCCTGGCTACACCTTC.

This clone was seen only once. V gene TRBV18 combines with J gene TRBJ2-7, with 7 bases fitting TRBD1. CDR1 and CDR2 (germline): KGHSH, LQKENI. J was trimmed by 6 bases and V by 2 bases; bases with no gene match: 1. The CDR3 spans 12 residues. The CDR3 protein is CASSPGTAEQYF. The CDR3 DNA follows: TGTGCCAGCTCACCAGGGACAGCCGAGCAGTACTTC.

The genes are TRBV29-1 and TRBJ1-2; no reliable D call. The CDR3 totals 15 residues. CDR1 is SQVTM, CDR2 ANQGSEA, per germline. Trimming took 2 bases from V and 1 from J, leaving 14 bases between them. The CDR3 region is CSVERAAGVNYGYTF. The CDR3 nucleotides are TGCAGCGTTGAAAGGGCGGCAGGCGTTAACTATGGCTACACCTTC.

The chain links TRBV18 to TRBJ1-1; 10 nucleotides agree with TRBD1. Germline CDR1 and CDR2: KGHSH and LQKENI. The CDR3 sequence is 15 residues long. V shed 3 bases, J shed 3 bases, and the junction held 4 bases outside the gene matches. CDR3 sequence (DNA): TGTGCCAGCTCACCGTGGGACAGGGGTGACACTGAAGCTTTCTTT. Protein sequence: CASSPWDRGDTEAFF.

The chain recombines TRBV19 with TRBJ1-2; D perhaps matches TRBD1 (6 bases). CDR1 and CDR2 (germline): LNHDA, SQIVND (reference sequence). The V and J ends lost 5 bases and 5 bases respectively, with 18 bases between them. This CDR3 spans 15 amino acids. CDR3 DNA: TGTGCCAGTAGTTCCCCGACAGGAGGGGAGTATGGCTACACCTTC. It is translated as CASSSPTGGEYGYTF.

This clone was observed a handful of times. The V and J genes are TRBV25-1 and TRBJ2-7; D not certain. V was pared by 0 bases and J by 5 bases, with 11 bases between. This CDR3 has 14 amino acids. Germline V gives CDR1 MGHDK, CDR2 SYGVNS. DNA of the CDR3: TGTGCCAGCAGTGAATACAAGGGATTCGACGAGCAGTACTTC. Protein product: CASSEYKGFDEQYF.

The chain couples TRBV7-2 to TRBJ2-1; 7 bases are shared with TRBD2. The V gene's germline CDR1 is SGHTA and CDR2 FQGNSA. Trimming removed 5 bases from V and 8 bases from J; junction bases left unmatched: 9. There are 14 residues in the CDR3. The CDR3 nucleotides are TGTGCCAGCAGCCAAATACCGGGGGGAGATGAGCAGTTCTTC. Protein: CASSQIPGGDEQFF.

V is TRBV4-1 and J is TRBJ1-4; D uncertain. This CDR3 has 18 amino acids. Trimming stripped 0 bases from V and 1 base from J, with 15 bases between. CDR1 is MGHRA, CDR2 YSYEKL, per germline. In nucleotides, the CDR3 is TGCGCCAGCAGCCAAGATAACACCGCGGTTCTAACTAATGAAAAACTGTTTTTT. This codes for CASSQDNTAVLTNEKLFF.

This clone was seen a single time. V gene TRBV5-1 combines with J gene TRBJ2-3; D not certain. The germline gives CDR1 SGHRS, CDR2 YFSETQ. The CDR3 length is 12 residues. V was pared by 3 bases and J by 2 bases, with 4 bases between. DNA of the CDR3: TGCGCCAGCAGCTCAACCACAGATACGCAGTATTTT. This codes for CASSSTTDTQYF.

The chain couples TRBV7-2 to TRBJ2-7; TRBD1 aligns across 7 bases. The CDR3 covers 15 residues. Trimming at V came to 5 bases and at J to 0 bases, leaving 7 bases not matched to a gene. Germline CDR1 reads SGHTA; CDR2 reads FQGNSA. This CDR3 is CASSLGTVPSYEQYF. CDR3 in DNA: TGTGCCAGCAGCCTCGGGACAGTTCCCTCCTACGAGCAGTACTTC.

The count of this clone is one. This sequence joins TRBV6-1 and TRBJ1-2; no firm D call. The CDR3 is made up of 15 amino acids. The V end was cut by 2 bases, the J end by 5 bases, with 15 bases between. CDR1 and CDR2 from the germline V gene are MNHNS and SASEGT. The CDR3 coding sequence is TGTGCCAGCAGTGAAAATAGCGGCCCATGGTATGGCTACACCTTC. Its protein product is CASSENSGPWYGYTF.

This clone was counted once. The chain combines TRBV6-5 with TRBJ2-7, with a possible D match to TRBD1 (5 bases). V was pared by 0 bases and J by 0 bases, with 9 bases between. Germline assignment: CDR1 MNHEY and CDR2 SVGAGI. CDR3 length equals 15 residues. This CDR3 is CASSYSGVASYEQYF. The DNA for the CDR3 is TGTGCCAGCAGTTACTCAGGGGTAGCCTCCTACGAGCAGTACTTC.

This chain joins TRBV18 and TRBJ1-4; TRBD1 matches 7 bases. CDR1 and CDR2 (germline): KGHSH, LQKENI. V was clipped by 0 bases and J by 8 bases; unmatched bases: 9. The CDR3 is 16 amino acids. The CDR3 region is CASSPPMTGFGEKLFF. CDR3 in DNA: TGTGCCAGCTCACCACCGATGACAGGGTTTGGGGAAAAACTGTTTTTT.

This clone was seen once. This chain joins TRBV5-1 and TRBJ1-2; D unresolved. CDR3 length: 13 amino acids. Trimming pared 0 bases from V and 6 bases from J, leaving 9 bases between. Germline-derived CDR1 and CDR2 are SGHRS and YFSETQ. In DNA, the CDR3 is TGCGCCAGCAGCTTGGGTACAAACAATGGCTACACCTTC. Protein: CASSLGTNNGYTF.

This clone showed up just once. V usage is TRBV19 and J usage is TRBJ2-5, with D possibly TRBD2 on 7 matching bases. This CDR3 has 14 residues. Trimming left V 5 bases short and J 4 bases short, with 14 bases between. The germline V gene encodes CDR1 LNHDA and CDR2 SQIVND (reference sequence). CDR3 sequence (DNA): TGTGCCAGTAGTGCCTGGGGGGGGGCAGAGACCCAGTACTTC. It specifies CASSAWGGAETQYF.